One sample yielded the 28 T cell receptor beta chains listed below, sequenced in a study of T-cell reconstitution after alpha-beta-depleted transplantation in children. Unique molecular identifiers featured in how the TCRbeta library was prepared. MiXCR was run by TCRdb on the PCR reads, yielding one entry per CDR3 protein. The sample contains 580,000 or so distinct CDR3 sequences, about 23% of which appear only once. The material was PBMCs, mostly from graft donor cells, obtained 360 days after TCRalphabeta/CD19-depleted stem cell transplant. The receptors derive from a boy in the first two years of life who had a stem cell transplant for acute myeloid leukemia, so the T cells may come from the graft donor.

This clonotype was found a few times. The rearrangement links TRBV29-1 to TRBJ2-1; the match to TRBD2 covers 13 bases. Germline trimming cut 1 base from V and 7 bases from J; bases unmatched to any gene: 4. This CDR3 comprises 15 residues. CDR1 and CDR2 (germline): SQVTM, ANQGSEA. The CDR3 DNA is TGCAGCGTTGAAGGGACTAGCGGGGGCCTTAATGAGCAGTTCTTC. This translates into CSVEGTSGGLNEQFF.

This clonotype was found a few times. The V call is TRBV20-1, the J call TRBJ1-1; TRBD1 matches at 7 bases. Germline CDR1 reads DFQATT; CDR2 reads SNEGSKA (reference sequence). The CDR3 contains 11 residues. J was trimmed by 11 bases and V by 2 bases; bases with no gene match: 5. The CDR3 sequence: CSARHQGGAFF. The CDR3 nucleotides are TGCAGTGCTAGACATCAGGGGGGTGCTTTCTTT.

The V and J genes are TRBV25-1 and TRBJ2-1; no firm D call. Trimming removed 3 bases from V and 4 bases from J, with 10 bases in between. Germline CDR1 is MGHDK and CDR2 is SYGVNS. There are 14 residues in the CDR3. The CDR3 bases are TGTGCCAGCAGTGACGGAGACGGATACAATGAGCAGTTCTTC. Protein: CASSDGDGYNEQFF.

The chain is built from TRBV10-3 and TRBJ1-3; 7 bases are shared with TRBD1. The CDR3 is 17 amino acids. Trimming removed 0 bases from V and 2 bases from J; junction bases left unmatched: 7. The germline V gene has CDR1 ENHRY and CDR2 SYGVKD. The CDR3 nucleotides are TGTGCCATCAGTGAGTCGCCTCGACAGGGAACTGGAAACACCATATATTTT. This encodes CAISESPRQGTGNTIYF.

This clonotype was detected many times. The genes are TRBV20-1 and TRBJ2-5; maybe TRBD1 (6 bases). Trimming stripped 0 bases from V and 8 bases from J, with 19 bases between. There are 15 residues in the CDR3. Germline lookup yields CDR1 DFQATT and CDR2 SNEGSKA (reference sequence). CDR3 sequence: CSARDTSTTGFTQYF. CDR3 DNA sequence: TGCAGTGCTAGAGATACGAGTACAACAGGGTTTACCCAGTACTTC.

For this clonotype: One base away lies a much larger clone, so this may be a sequencing read error. This likely comes from a read error, as the CDR3 has no conserved phenylalanine or tryptophan at its end. This rearrangement joins TRBV5-1 to TRBJ1-5, with D possibly TRBD1 on 6 matching bases. This CDR3 is 16 amino acids long. The germline CDR1 and CDR2 sequences are SGHRS and YFSETQ. V was cut by 5 bases and J by 0 bases, with 15 bases left in between. CDR3 sequence: CASRPGTKDSNQPQHC. The CDR3 DNA follows: TGCGCCAGCAGACCCGGGACAAAGGATAGCAATCAGCCCCAGCATTGT.

Only a few counts were recorded for this clonotype. The chain combines TRBV7-2 with TRBJ2-3, with D possibly TRBD1 on 7 matching bases. V was clipped by 1 base and J by 3 bases, with 11 bases between them. CDR3 length: 15 residues. Germline values: CDR1 SGHTA, CDR2 FQGNSA. The CDR3 loop reads CASSLEGAGTDTQYF. The CDR3 DNA follows: TGTGCCAGCAGCTTAGAGGGGGCGGGGACAGATACGCAGTATTTT.

This clonotype was seen a few times. CDR3 loop: CSARDQGEYEQFF. The DNA of the CDR3 is TGCAGTGCTAGAGATCAGGGGGAGTATGAGCAGTTCTTC. The chain combines TRBV20-1 with TRBJ2-1, with TRBD1 matching 7 bases. The J segment lost 8 bases and the V segment lost 0 bases, leaving 4 bases of the junction unmatched. Germline V gene sequence: CDR1 DFQATT, CDR2 SNEGSKA (reference sequence). This CDR3 has 13 amino acids.

Many counts were recorded for this clonotype. The DNA for the CDR3 is TGCAGTGCTAGGCGGGGAGATACGCAGTATTTT. It translates to CSARRGDTQYF. The rearrangement uses TRBV20-1 and TRBJ2-3, with TRBD2 as a possible D gene (6 bases). CDR1 DFQATT and CDR2 SNEGSKA come from the germline V gene (reference sequence). Trimming removed 3 bases at V and 5 bases at J, with 6 bases between. The CDR3 loop spans 11 amino acids.

This clonotype was seen many times. The V call is TRBV12-3 or TRBV12-4, the J call TRBJ2-3; 9 nucleotides match TRBD2. CDR3 length: 17 residues. After removal of 1 base from V and 2 bases from J, the junction contained 7 bases not matched to a gene. CDR3 sequence reads: CASSLGLAGIATDTQYF. In nucleotides, the CDR3 is TGTGCCAGCAGTTTAGGGCTAGCGGGGATCGCCACAGATACGCAGTATTTT.

The chain combines TRBV21-1 with TRBJ1-1. TRBV21-1 is termed a pseudogene. The CDR3 spans 12 residues. The CDR3 sequence: CASSKRATEAFF. Here the CDR3 DNA reads TGTGCCAGCAGCAAAAGGGCCACTGAAGCTTTCTTT.

This clonotype has ten or more counts. The chain has TRBV14 and TRBJ2-1, with a tentative D call TRBD1 (6 bases). CDR3 size: 17 residues. The V and J ends lost 3 bases and 0 bases respectively, with 15 bases between them. Germline V gene data show CDR1 as SGHDN and CDR2 as FVKESK. CDR3 in DNA: TGTGCCAGCAGCCAGGGAATCCTGACAGGCTCCTACAATGAGCAGTTCTTC. It translates to CASSQGILTGSYNEQFF. Using reference TRBV14 and TRBJ2-1 for the parts outside the CDR3, the full variable domain is EAGVTQFPSHSVIEKGQTVTLRCDPISGHDNLYWYRRVMGKEIKFLLHFVKESKQDESGMPNNRFLAERTGGTYSTLKVQPAELEDSGVYFCASSQGILTGSYNEQFFGPGTRLTVL.

This clonotype has just a few counts. The rearrangement links TRBV20-1 to TRBJ2-7; perhaps TRBD1 as D (6 bases). V was pared by 5 bases and J by 2 bases, with 13 bases between. There are 13 residues in the CDR3. Germline CDR1 is DFQATT and CDR2 is SNEGSKA (reference sequence). The CDR3 reads CSAGHRATYEQYF. The CDR3 nucleotides are TGCAGTGCTGGCCACAGGGCCACCTACGAGCAGTACTTC.

This clonotype was counted ten times or more. The chain couples TRBV5-1 to TRBJ1-1; 7 bases fit TRBD1. With V trimmed by 2 bases and J by 0 bases, 13 bases remained unmatched. Germline CDR1 is SGHRS and CDR2 is YFSETQ. The CDR3 has 18 amino acids. The CDR3 sequence is CASSFDPNRGDLNTEAFF. The CDR3 coding sequence is TGCGCCAGCAGCTTTGACCCAAACAGGGGAGATTTGAACACTGAAGCTTTCTTT.

The V and J genes are TRBV20-1 and TRBJ2-1; no definite D call. Germline assignment: CDR1 DFQATT and CDR2 SNEGSKA (reference sequence). Trimming took off 2 bases at V and 8 bases at J, with 7 bases between the two ends. The CDR3 spans 11 residues. CDR3 nucleotides: TGCAGTGCTAGACAGATCCATGAGCAGTTCTTC. Its protein is CSARQIHEQFF.

V gene TRBV7-9 combines with J gene TRBJ2-3; D is uncertain. V was trimmed by 2 bases and J by 1 base, leaving 10 bases between them. From germline, CDR1 is SEHNR and CDR2 FQNEAQ (reference sequence). CDR3 length: 15 residues. The CDR3 loop reads CASSLPRPGTDTQYF. CDR3 coding DNA: TGTGCCAGCAGCTTACCCCGCCCAGGCACAGATACGCAGTATTTT.

The chain links TRBV6-1 to TRBJ2-2, with D unclear. Per germline, CDR1 MNHNS and CDR2 SASEGT. The CDR3 is 13 residues long. The V end was cut by 8 bases, the J end by 0 bases, with 7 bases between. CDR3 residues: CASVRPNTGELFF. The CDR3 DNA follows: TGTGCCAGCGTGCGGCCGAACACCGGGGAGCTGTTTTTT.

This clonotype was observed a few times. The chain links TRBV29-1 to TRBJ1-4; D not certain. The CDR3 loop spans 13 amino acids. Per the germline V gene, CDR1 is SQVTM and CDR2 is ANQGSEA. The V end was cut by 6 bases, the J end by 8 bases, with 16 bases between. The chain's CDR3 is CSVALRVGEKLFF. In nucleotides, the CDR3 is TGCAGCGTCGCCCTGAGGGTTGGCGAAAAACTGTTTTTT.

The J gene is TRBJ1-5, the V gene TRBV15, with a possible D match to TRBD1 (6 bases). The germline V and J ends were trimmed by 1 base and 7 bases, with 14 bases remaining between them. The CDR3 runs 15 residues. CDR1 LNHNV and CDR2 YYDKDF come from the germline V gene (reference sequence). The CDR3 nucleotides are TGTGCCACCAGCAGAGGGACAGCCTCCGGACAGCCCCAGCATTTT. Protein: CATSRGTASGQPQHF.

There are many counts of this clonotype. The rearrangement uses TRBV29-1 and TRBJ2-5, with D possibly TRBD1 on 5 matching bases. The CDR3 runs to 14 residues. Deletions cut 7 bases from V and 2 bases from J, with 17 bases between. Germline V CDR1 and CDR2: SQVTM, ANQGSEA. Here the CDR3 reads CSGFDQGRQETQYF. CDR3 in DNA: TGCAGCGGGTTCGATCAGGGCAGACAAGAGACCCAGTACTTC. Full variable domain (missing parts from reference TRBV29-1 and TRBJ2-5): SAVISQKPSRDICQRGTSLTIQCQVDSQVTMMFWYRQQPGQSLTLIATANQGSEATYESGFVIDKFPISRPNLTFSTLTVSNMSPEDSSIYLCSGFDQGRQETQYFGPGTRLLVL.

This clonotype occurred a few times. The chain is built from TRBV6-5 and TRBJ2-2; D perhaps matches TRBD2 (5 bases). V lost 0 bases, J lost 2 bases, and 13 bases lay in between. CDR1 and CDR2 from the germline V gene are MNHEY and SVGAGI. CDR3 size: 17 residues. CDR3 sequence (DNA): TGTGCCAGCAGTTACTCCGGGATCTTTCTAAACACCGGGGAGCTGTTTTTT. This translates into CASSYSGIFLNTGELFF.

The rearrangement links TRBV9 to TRBJ2-2; a possible D gene is TRBD1 (6 bases). V lost 0 bases and J lost 4, with 16 bases in between. Germline CDR1 SGDLS, CDR2 YYNGEE. This CDR3 comprises 17 residues. CDR3: CASSVARGPQGTGELFF. The DNA of the CDR3 is TGTGCCAGCAGCGTAGCCAGGGGTCCCCAAGGCACCGGGGAGCTGTTTTTT.

This chain connects TRBV29-1 to TRBJ2-5; TRBD1 might be the D (6 bases). V lost 4 bases and J 5 bases, leaving 17 bases between the germline ends. This CDR3 spans 14 amino acids. Germline lookup yields CDR1 SQVTM and CDR2 ANQGSEA. The DNA of the CDR3 is TGCAGCGTTGGGGTGCAGGGGTTGGTGGAGACCCAGTACTTC. It translates to CSVGVQGLVETQYF.

This clonotype has only a few counts. The V call is TRBV29-1, the J call TRBJ2-7; 7 bases align to TRBD1. This CDR3 has 12 amino acids. Germline V CDR1 and CDR2: SQVTM, ANQGSEA. The J segment lost 3 bases and the V segment lost 7 bases, leaving 6 bases of the junction unmatched. The CDR3 DNA reads as TGCAGCGGCATGACAGGGTTCTACGAGCAGTACTTC. Its protein product is CSGMTGFYEQYF.

This clonotype has just a few counts. This rearrangement joins TRBV20-1 to TRBJ1-1; D may be TRBD1 (5 bases). The V gene's germline CDR1 is DFQATT and CDR2 SNEGSKA (reference sequence). The CDR3 totals 15 residues. The V end lost 3 bases, the J end lost 1 base, and 15 bases lay between the germline ends. The CDR3 region is CSASPIPGPNTEAFF. CDR3 sequence (DNA): TGCAGTGCTAGCCCGATACCAGGGCCGAACACTGAAGCTTTCTTT.

Many counts were recorded for this clonotype. The rearrangement joins TRBV9 to TRBJ2-4; D possibly corresponds to TRBD1 (6 bases). V was pared by 3 bases and J by 8 bases, with 12 bases between. The CDR3 covers 13 residues. Germline V gene sequence: CDR1 SGDLS, CDR2 YYNGEE. The CDR3 sequence is CASSASRGDIQYF. CDR3 in DNA: TGTGCCAGCAGCGCCAGCAGGGGTGACATTCAGTACTTC.

The chain carries TRBV7-3 and TRBJ2-5; possible D gene TRBD1, 6 bases. With 4 bases removed from V and 5 bases from J, the gap between germline ends came to 20 bases. CDR1 is SGHTA and CDR2 is FQGTGA in the germline V gene. The CDR3 extends over 16 amino acids. CDR3 protein: CASSSGPGDLSETQYF. The CDR3 DNA sequence: TGTGCCAGCAGCTCGGGGCCAGGGGATCTTTCCGAGACCCAGTACTTC.

The gene calls are TRBV4-1 and TRBJ1-1; possibly TRBD1 for D (6 bases). Per the germline V gene, CDR1 is MGHRA and CDR2 is YSYEKL. The V and J ends lost 1 base and 2 bases respectively, with 14 bases between them. The CDR3 covers 16 residues. CDR3 in amino acids: CASSQGTRGGNTEAFF. CDR3 bases: TGCGCCAGCAGCCAAGGGACTAGAGGGGGTAACACTGAAGCTTTCTTT.